This T cell receptor beta chain was sequenced for a study of glioma-infiltrating T cells listed by TCRdb under 2016. With respect to the entire study: Glioma tissue, non-neoplastic brain tissue and matched peripheral blood mononuclear cells were used as sources from which TCR alpha- and beta-chain repertoires were sequenced. To measure how far tissue and blood T-cell populations diverged, each tissue-infiltrating repertoire was compared against the peripheral blood repertoire of the same patient. Three low-grade glioma patients, fewer than 10 primary glioblastoma patients and three non-glioma patients contributing non-neoplastic brain tissue were included in the paired cohort.

V is shortened by 5 bases, J by 1 base, and the region joining them spans 5 bases. CDR3 length: 13 amino acids, cysteine to phenylalanine. Only CDR3 DNA is held: 39 bases, read in frame from base 1. Summary of the overall study and its limitations: Very few CDR3 sequences were shared between tissue and blood, attributed to high CDR3 diversity and limited sampling. In non-neoplastic patients, VJ-independent divergence between tissue and blood fell below expectation, whereas in all gliomas, and especially in low-grade gliomas, the divergence rose above expectation. Small numbers underpinned the group comparisons: roughly 8 glioblastoma patients, three low-grade glioma patients and three non-neoplastic patients.

This clonotype occurred a few times. The target of this receptor is not known. No clone much larger than this one lies a single base away; base qualities are absent. TCR alpha and beta CDR3 regions were amplified with the iRepertoire nested amplicon-rescue multiplex PCR (arm-PCR) platform from RNA. The input for one-step reverse transcription and amplification was roughly 100-400 ng of tissue mRNA or PBMC total RNA. Following bead purification, Illumina adapters were added through a secondary multiplex PCR, and the libraries were then gel-purified between 200 and 400 bp. The libraries contained internal 6-nucleotide barcodes that were used for demultiplexing. Sequencing of libraries was performed on an Illumina MiSeq with 2x220 or 2x250 nucleotide paired-end reads. Per the authors' processing: FLASH 1.2.11 was used to merge paired reads, and BWA-MEM then aligned the reads to the GRCh37 human genome before TRA and TRB reads were extracted. For V and J assignment, an IMGT-derived reference of cassette sequences and CDR3 motifs that included pseudogenes was used. Three-frame translation of reads was performed, and productive CDR3s were defined as those with a C...FGXG motif and no stop codons. Clonotypes were defined as unique combinations of V-J cassette pair and CDR3 amino acid sequence. Reads were filtered by Hamming distance, with the threshold set by the sequence error rate of each sample in mapped regions. TCRdb ran its own pipeline on the public reads, namely fastp trimming at Q25 and MiXCR clone calling, and kept in-frame beta chains. All rows with the same CDR3 protein become a single entry with the most common DNA and genes. The V and J calls follow TCRdb's processing rather than the paper's. The sample table lists approximately 110,000 distinct CDR3 sequences, 20% to 25% of them with a count of one. Roughly 15% of the sample is in the top ten clones.

The chain employs TRBV12-3 or TRBV12-4 and TRBJ2-2; no D segment can be confidently identified. Sequencing was carried out using glioma tissue, nonneoplastic brain tissue, or PBMCs (not recorded which). This receptor was taken from a human donor with low-grade glioma or glioblastoma, undergoing nonglioma brain surgery, or in good health (not recorded which). The CDR3 reads CASSPRNTGELFF. The base sequence is TGTGCCAGCAGTCCGAGGAACACCGGGGAGCTGTTTTTT.